Listed here are 6 T cell receptor beta chains from one sample, sequenced in a study of blood T cell repertoires in COVID-19 (dated by TCRdb to the early 2020s). The library was prepared using the immunoSEQ multiplex PCR assay. The table was pulled from immuneACCESS by TCRdb, which kept in-frame rearrangements only. Such tables lose some clones; where checked, under half of the loss comes from unresolved V genes, and the rest has no known cause. Present in this sample are approximately 200,000 clones, 85% of which were seen just once. Clones ranked in the top ten supply approximately 19% of the sample. The material sequenced was PBMCs or T cells enriched from blood (not recorded which). The receptor set was obtained from a man in his forties or fifties who had recovered from COVID-19.

This chain links TRBV9 with TRBJ2-7, with TRBD2 matching over 9 bases. The CDR3 runs 16 residues. J lost 0 bases, V lost 0 bases, and 4 bases had no gene match. CDR1 SGDLS and CDR2 YYNGEE come from the germline V gene. The DNA of the CDR3 is TGTGCCAGCAGCGTAGGTGTAGCGGGGGACTCCTACGAGCAGTACTTC. Protein: CASSVGVAGDSYEQYF.

This clone has more than one count but fewer than ten. The rearrangement links TRBV7-9 to TRBJ2-2, with a possible D match to TRBD1 (6 bases). The CDR3 runs 16 residues. Trimming took 3 bases from V and 8 from J, leaving 19 bases between them. Germline assignment: CDR1 SEHNR and CDR2 FQNEAQ (reference sequence). As DNA, the CDR3 is TGTGCCAGCAGCTTCGCCCCTAGGACAGTCCCGGGGGAGCTGTTTTTT. Translating gives CASSFAPRTVPGELFF.

The chain couples TRBV5-1 to TRBJ2-7; 8 bases map to TRBD2. The germline V gene encodes CDR1 SGHRS and CDR2 YFSETQ. The CDR3 is made up of 14 amino acids. The V gene end was trimmed by 3 bases and the J gene end by 3 bases; junction bases not matched to a gene: 5. CDR3 sequence (DNA): TGCGCCAGCAGCTACGGGGGGGACGGCTACGAGCAGTACTTC. Protein: CASSYGGDGYEQYF.

V usage is TRBV7-2 and J usage is TRBJ1-3; D unclear. Germline CDR1 is SGHTA and CDR2 is FQGNSA. This CDR3 has 14 amino acids. The V gene lost 4 bases and the J gene lost 2 bases, with 9 bases spanning the gap. The CDR3 DNA sequence: TGTGCCAGCAGCTCAAGGAGGGCTGGAAACACCATATATTTT. The encoded protein is CASSSRRAGNTIYF.

V usage is TRBV15 and J usage is TRBJ2-7; 7 bases are a match to TRBD2. CDR3 length: 15 residues. With 1 base clipped from V and 0 bases from J, the junction kept 3 bases outside the gene matches. Germline V gene lookup returns CDR1 LNHNV and CDR2 YYDKDF (reference sequence). The CDR3 sequence: CATSRAGRSSYEQYF. For the CDR3, the DNA is TGTGCCACCAGCAGAGCCGGGAGGTCCTCCTACGAGCAGTACTTC.

The chain employs TRBV24-1 and TRBJ2-7, with TRBD1 matching 9 bases. V gave up 3 bases and J gave up 0 bases; unmatched junction bases: 5. Germline V gives CDR1 KGHDR, CDR2 SFDVKD. The CDR3 contains 16 residues. The CDR3 bases are TGTGCCACCAGTGATACCCCGGGACAGGGCTCCTACGAGCAGTACTTC. The encoded protein is CATSDTPGQGSYEQYF.